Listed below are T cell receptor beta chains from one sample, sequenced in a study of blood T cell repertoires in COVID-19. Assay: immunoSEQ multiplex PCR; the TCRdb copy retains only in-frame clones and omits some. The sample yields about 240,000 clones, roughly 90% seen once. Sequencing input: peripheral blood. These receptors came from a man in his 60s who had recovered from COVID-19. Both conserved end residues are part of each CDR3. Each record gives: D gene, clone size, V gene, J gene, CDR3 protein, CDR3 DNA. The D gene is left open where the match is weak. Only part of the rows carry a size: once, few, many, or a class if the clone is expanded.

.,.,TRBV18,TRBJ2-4,CASSLQGGLAKNIQYF,TGTGCCAGCTCACTACAGGGCGGGCTAGCCAAAAACATTCAGTACTTC
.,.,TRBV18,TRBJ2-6,CASSPAPLSSGANVLTF,TGTGCCAGCTCACCAGCTCCTTTGAGCTCTGGGGCCAACGTCCTGACTTTC
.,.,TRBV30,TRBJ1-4,CAWSFGASSYEKLFF,TGTGCCTGGAGTTTCGGTGCGAGTTCATATGAAAAACTGTTTTTT
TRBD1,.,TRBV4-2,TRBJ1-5,CASSQGRQGDNQPQHF,TGTGCCAGCAGCCAAGGTAGGCAGGGGGACAATCAGCCCCAGCATTTT
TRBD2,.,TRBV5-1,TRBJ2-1,CASSHTLAGGNFWNEQFF,TGCGCCAGCAGCCATACTCTAGCGGGGGGTAATTTTTGGAATGAGCAGTTCTTC
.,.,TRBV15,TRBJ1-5,CATSREIAVGQPQHF,TGTGCCACCAGCAGAGAAATAGCCGTCGGTCAGCCCCAGCATTTT
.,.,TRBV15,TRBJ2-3,CATAFGDTQYF,TGTGCCACCGCGTTTGGAGATACGCAGTATTTT
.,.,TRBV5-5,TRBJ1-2,CASSLRGGYGYTF,TGTGCCAGCAGCTTGCGGGGAGGCTATGGCTACACCTTC
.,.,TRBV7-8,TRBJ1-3,CASSRVGARGNTIYF,TGTGCCAGCAGCCGAGTAGGGGCACGCGGAAACACCATATATTTT
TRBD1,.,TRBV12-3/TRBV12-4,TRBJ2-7,CASTRQGANEQYF,TGTGCCAGCACGCGACAGGGGGCCAACGAGCAGTACTTC
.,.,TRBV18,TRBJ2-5,CASSPVGRGMETQYF,TGTGCCAGCTCACCAGTTGGCAGGGGAATGGAGACCCAGTACTTC
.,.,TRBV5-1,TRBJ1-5,CASSLGWPPQHF,TGCGCCAGCAGCTTGGGATGGCCGCCCCAGCATTTT
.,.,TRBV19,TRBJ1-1,CASSIGETEAFF,TGTGCCAGTAGTATCGGGGAAACTGAAGCTTTCTTT
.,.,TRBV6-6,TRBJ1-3,CASSYEGSGNTIYF,TGTGCCAGCAGTTATGAGGGCTCTGGAAACACCATATATTTT
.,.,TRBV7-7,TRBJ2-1,CASSFGDPSYNEQFF,TGTGCCAGCAGCTTCGGGGATCCCTCCTACAATGAGCAGTTCTTC
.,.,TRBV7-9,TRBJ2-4,CASSSTVLAKNIQYF,TGTGCCAGCAGCTCGACAGTTCTAGCCAAAAACATTCAGTACTTC
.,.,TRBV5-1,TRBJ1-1,CASSFNYMNTEAFF,TGCGCCAGCAGCTTCAACTACATGAACACTGAAGCTTTCTTT
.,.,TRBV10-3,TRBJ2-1,CAISLGGAAYNEQFF,TGTGCCATCTCCCTTGGGGGCGCGGCCTACAATGAGCAGTTCTTC
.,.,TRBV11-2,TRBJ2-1,CASSSTPGFSQFF,TGTGCCAGCAGCTCTACTCCAGGTTTTTCACAGTTCTTC
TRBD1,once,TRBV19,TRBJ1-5,CASKEGAGNQPQHF,TGTGCCAGTAAGGAGGGGGCAGGCAATCAGCCCCAGCATTTT
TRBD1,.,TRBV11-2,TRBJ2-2,CASSPKQGANTGELFF,TGTGCCAGCAGCCCGAAGCAGGGGGCGAACACCGGGGAGCTGTTTTTT
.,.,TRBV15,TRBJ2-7,CATSRDVGQGLKYF,TGTGCCACCAGCAGAGATGTTGGGCAGGGGTTGAAGTACTTC
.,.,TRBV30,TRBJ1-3,CAWSQRGNTIYF,TGTGCCTGGAGTCAGAGGGGAAACACCATATATTTT
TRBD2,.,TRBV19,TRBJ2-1,CASSKGTSSYNEQFF,TGTGCCAGTAGTAAGGGGACTAGCTCCTACAATGAGCAGTTCTTC
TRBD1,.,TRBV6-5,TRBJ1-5,CASRATGAGPQHF,TGTGCCAGCAGGGCAACAGGGGCGGGACCCCAGCATTTT
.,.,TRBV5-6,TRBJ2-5,CASSFRAAETQYF,TGTGCCAGCAGCTTCAGGGCTGCAGAGACCCAGTACTTC
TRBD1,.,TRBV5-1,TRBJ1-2,CASSLSTGQGPYGYTF,TGCGCCAGCAGCCTGAGTACGGGACAGGGCCCCTATGGCTACACCTTC
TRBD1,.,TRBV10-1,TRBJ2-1,CASSLTGVREQFF,TGCGCCAGCAGTTTGACAGGGGTTCGGGAGCAGTTCTTC
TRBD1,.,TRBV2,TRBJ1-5,CASMQGGANQPQHF,TGTGCCAGCATGCAGGGGGGAGCGAATCAGCCCCAGCATTTT